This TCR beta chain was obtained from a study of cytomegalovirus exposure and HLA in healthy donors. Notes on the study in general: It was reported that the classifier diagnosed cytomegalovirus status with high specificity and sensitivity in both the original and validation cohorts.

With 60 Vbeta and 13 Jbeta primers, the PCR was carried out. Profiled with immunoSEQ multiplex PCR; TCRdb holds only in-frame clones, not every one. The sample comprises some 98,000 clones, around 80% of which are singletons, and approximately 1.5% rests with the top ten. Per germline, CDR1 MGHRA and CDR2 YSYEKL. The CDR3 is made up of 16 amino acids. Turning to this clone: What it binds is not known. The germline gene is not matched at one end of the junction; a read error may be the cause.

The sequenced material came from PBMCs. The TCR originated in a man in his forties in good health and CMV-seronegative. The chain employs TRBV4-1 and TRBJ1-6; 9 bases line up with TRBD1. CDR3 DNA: TGCGCCAGCAGCCAAGTAATGGGACAGGGTACGGGCCCTTTCTACTTT. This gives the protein CASSQVMGQGTGPFYF.